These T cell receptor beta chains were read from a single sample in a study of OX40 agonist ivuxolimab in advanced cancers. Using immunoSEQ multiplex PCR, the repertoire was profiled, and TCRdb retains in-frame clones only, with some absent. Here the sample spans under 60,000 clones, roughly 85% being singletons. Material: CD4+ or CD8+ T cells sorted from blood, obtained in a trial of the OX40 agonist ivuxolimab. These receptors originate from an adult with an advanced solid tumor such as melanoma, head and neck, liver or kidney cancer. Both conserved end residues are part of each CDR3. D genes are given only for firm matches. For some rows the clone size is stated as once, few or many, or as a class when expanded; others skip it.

CASTLKSGTGVRGELFF	TGTGCCAGTACGCTGAAATCCGGGACAGGGGTTAGAGGGGAGCTGTTTTTT	.	TRBV19	TRBJ2-2	TRBD1
CAIAQDNTGGEQYF	TGTGCCATCGCCCAGGACAACACCGGGGGGGAGCAGTACTTC	.	TRBV10-3	TRBJ2-7	TRBD2
CASSSPSGGFSGNTIYF	TGTGCCAGCAGCTCGCCGTCCGGTGGCTTCTCTGGAAACACCATATATTTT	.	TRBV7-9	TRBJ1-3	.
CASSPAHGSSYEQYF	TGTGCCAGCTCACCAGCTCACGGGAGCTCCTACGAGCAGTACTTC	.	TRBV18	TRBJ2-7	.
CASTTRGNRGGETQYF	TGTGCCAGCACCACTAGGGGCAACCGTGGGGGGGAGACCCAGTACTTC	.	TRBV28	TRBJ2-5	.
CASSVDPGPYEQYF	TGTGCCAGCAGCGTAGATCCGGGCCCCTACGAGCAGTACTTC	.	TRBV9	TRBJ2-7	.
CAWTLNIRSGANVLTF	TGTGCCTGGACCCTAAATATAAGGTCTGGGGCCAACGTCCTGACTTTC	.	TRBV30	TRBJ2-6	.
CASRQGAHYGYTF	TGTGCCAGCAGACAGGGGGCCCACTATGGCTACACCTTC	.	TRBV6-6	TRBJ1-2	TRBD1
CASSQEVSGGATDTQYF	TGCGCCAGCAGCCAAGAAGTCTCGGGCGGCGCCACAGATACGCAGTATTTT	.	TRBV4-3	TRBJ2-3	.
CASSLSPGQPFIGYTF	TGTGCCAGCAGCCTCAGCCCGGGACAGCCTTTCATTGGCTACACCTTC	.	TRBV7-3	TRBJ1-2	TRBD1
CASTSGDNYEQYF	TGTGCCAGCACCTCCGGGGACAACTACGAGCAGTACTTC	once	TRBV28	TRBJ2-7	.
CASGGQGGGYTF	TGTGCCAGCGGGGGACAGGGCGGTGGCTACACCTTC	.	TRBV7-9	TRBJ1-2	TRBD1
CASSYGGSQETQYF	TGTGCCAGCAGCTACGGCGGGTCCCAAGAGACCCAGTACTTC	.	TRBV7-2	TRBJ2-5	.
CAISESTEQYF	TGTGCCATCAGTGAGTCCACCGAGCAGTACTTC	.	TRBV10-3	TRBJ2-7	.
CASSHRGGGEQYF	TGTGCCAGCAGCCACAGGGGTGGCGGCGAGCAGTACTTC	.	TRBV11-1	TRBJ2-7	TRBD1
CASSLGARAEDTQYF	TGCGCCAGCAGCTTGGGGGCCCGAGCAGAAGATACGCAGTATTTT	.	TRBV5-1	TRBJ2-3	.
CASSFLAGEGETQYF	TGCGCCAGCAGCTTTCTAGCGGGGGAGGGAGAGACCCAGTACTTC	.	TRBV5-1	TRBJ2-5	TRBD2
CASSQEVDGPRSAFF	TGTGCCAGCAGCCAAGAAGTTGATGGCCCACGGAGCGCTTTCTTT	.	TRBV14	TRBJ1-1	.
CASSSTGVDTEAFF	TGCGCCAGCAGCTCGACAGGGGTGGACACTGAAGCTTTCTTT	once	TRBV5-1	TRBJ1-1	TRBD1
CASGPDRPKYGYTF	TGCGCCAGCGGCCCGGACAGGCCAAAATATGGCTACACCTTC	.	TRBV5-1	TRBJ1-2	TRBD1
CASSYYSRAYEQYF	TGTGCCAGCAGTTACTATTCCAGGGCCTACGAGCAGTACTTC	.	TRBV6-5	TRBJ2-7	.
CASGDMETQYF	TGTGCCTCGGGGGATATGGAGACCCAGTACTTC	.	TRBV7-3	TRBJ2-5	.
CASSLFEKLFF	TGTGCCAGCAGTTTGTTTGAAAAACTGTTTTTT	few	TRBV28	TRBJ1-4	.
CASSVGPEGPNTGELFF	TGTGCCAGTAGTGTCGGCCCGGAGGGCCCGAACACCGGGGAGCTGTTTTTT	many	TRBV19	TRBJ2-2	.
CASSYRGREYNEKLFF	TGTGCCAGCAGTTACAGGGGTCGAGAGTACAATGAAAAACTGTTTTTT	.	TRBV6-5	TRBJ1-4	.
CASSEVGHYQPQHF	TGTGCCAGCAGTGAAGTAGGGCACTATCAGCCCCAGCATTTT	.	TRBV6-1	TRBJ1-5	.
CASSQRQISGNTIYF	TGCGCCAGCAGCCAGCGACAGATATCTGGAAACACCATATATTTT	once	TRBV4-1	TRBJ1-3	.
CASSQVTGANTGELFF	TGCGCCAGCAGCCAGGTTACAGGGGCGAACACCGGGGAGCTGTTTTTT	.	TRBV4-3	TRBJ2-2	TRBD1
CASSSGKNTEAFF	TGTGCCAGCAGCTCAGGGAAGAACACTGAAGCTTTCTTT	few	TRBV7-6	TRBJ1-1	.
CASSFGPYQPQHF	TGTGCCAGCAGCTTCGGGCCCTATCAGCCCCAGCATTTT	.	TRBV5-8	TRBJ1-5	.
CASSDVQGYTEAFF	TGTGCCAGCAGTGACGTCCAGGGATACACTGAAGCTTTCTTT	.	TRBV6-4	TRBJ1-1	.
CASSLGRPGNTEAFF	TGCGCCAGCAGCTTGGGGAGACCGGGGAACACTGAAGCTTTCTTT	.	TRBV5-1	TRBJ1-1	.
CASSEVYNSYEQYF	TGTGCCAGCAGTGAAGTATACAACTCCTACGAGCAGTACTTC	.	TRBV2	TRBJ2-7	.
CASSAVGYGNTIYF	TGTGCCAGCAGCGCCGTCGGATATGGAAACACCATATATTTT	few	TRBV9	TRBJ1-3	.
CASSQGGHPEAFF	TGTGCCAGCAGCCAAGGGGGTCACCCTGAAGCTTTCTTT	.	TRBV7-9	TRBJ1-1	.
CASSPNLGSTNEKLFF	TGTGCCAGCTCACCTAACCTAGGGTCAACTAATGAAAAACTGTTTTTT	.	TRBV18	TRBJ1-4	.
CASSGIRVRVNEQFF	TGTGCCAGCAGCGGAATCAGGGTTCGAGTCAATGAGCAGTTCTTC	once	TRBV11-2	TRBJ2-1	.
CASSLALAGGIDQETQYF	TGTGCCAGCAGCTTGGCCCTAGCGGGGGGGATCGATCAAGAGACCCAGTACTTC	once	TRBV5-6	TRBJ2-5	TRBD2
CASKTKGAGHNSPLHF	TGTGCCAGCAAAACCAAAGGGGCGGGGCATAATTCACCCCTCCACTTT	.	TRBV28	TRBJ1-6	.
CASSPVGTLRNEQFF	TGTGCCAGCAGCCCGGTCGGGACCCTGAGGAATGAGCAGTTCTTC	.	TRBV7-8	TRBJ2-1	.
CASYANIGTGGYGYTF	TGTGCCAGCTATGCCAACATCGGGACAGGGGGATATGGCTACACCTTC	.	TRBV6-6	TRBJ1-2	TRBD1
CASSKGGLAEETQYF	TGTGCCAGTAGTAAGGGGGGACTAGCGGAAGAGACCCAGTACTTC	.	TRBV19	TRBJ2-5	TRBD2
CASSILTGHQETQYF	TGTGCCAGCAGCATTTTGACAGGGCACCAAGAGACCCAGTACTTC	.	TRBV6-1	TRBJ2-5	TRBD1
CASSWSDYGYTF	TGTGCCAGCAGTTGGAGCGACTATGGCTACACCTTC	.	TRBV7-2	TRBJ1-2	.
CASSGAGLLTGELFF	TGTGCCAGCAGTGGGGCCGGACTCCTCACCGGGGAGCTGTTTTTT	many	TRBV28	TRBJ2-2	.
CASSGGGGTKNIQYF	TGTGCCAGCAGTGGAGGGGGAGGGACCAAAAACATTCAGTACTTC	.	TRBV7-2	TRBJ2-4	.
CASSLVLAGSQETQYF	TGCGCCAGCAGCTTGGTGTTAGCGGGGTCCCAAGAGACCCAGTACTTC	.	TRBV5-1	TRBJ2-5	TRBD2